This record covers a single T cell receptor beta chain. The sample comes from a study of identifying expanded T cells in peripheral blood. No infections or other immune events were documented during collection. This CDR3 has 17 residues. The ends were cut back, 4 bases at V and 4 bases at J, with 20 bases in the middle. The table came from immunoSEQ multiplex PCR; TCRdb's copy has only in-frame clones and leaves some out. The table has roughly 78,000 clones, 85% to 90% seen once. The source material was blood. The chain combines TRBV23-1 with TRBJ2-4; D possibly uses TRBD1 or TRBD2 (7 bases each). TRBV23-1 is flagged as an ORF with uncertain function. The receptor was isolated from a person between 18 and 75 years old in good health. CDR3 amino acids: CASSRWEGTVQKNIQYF. The CDR3 coding sequence is TGCGCCAGCAGTCGCTGGGAGGGGACAGTTCAAAAAAACATTCAGTACTTC.